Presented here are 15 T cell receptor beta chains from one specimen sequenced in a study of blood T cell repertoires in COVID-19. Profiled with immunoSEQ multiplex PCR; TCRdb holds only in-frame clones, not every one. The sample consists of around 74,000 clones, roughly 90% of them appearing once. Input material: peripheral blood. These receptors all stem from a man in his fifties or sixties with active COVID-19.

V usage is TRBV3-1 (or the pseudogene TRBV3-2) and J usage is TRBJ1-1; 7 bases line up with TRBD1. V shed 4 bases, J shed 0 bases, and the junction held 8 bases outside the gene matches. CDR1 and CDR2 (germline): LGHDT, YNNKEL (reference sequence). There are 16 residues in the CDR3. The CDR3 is CASSPRQGYLNTEAFF. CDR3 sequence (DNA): TGTGCCAGCAGCCCCCGACAGGGATACTTGAACACTGAAGCTTTCTTT.

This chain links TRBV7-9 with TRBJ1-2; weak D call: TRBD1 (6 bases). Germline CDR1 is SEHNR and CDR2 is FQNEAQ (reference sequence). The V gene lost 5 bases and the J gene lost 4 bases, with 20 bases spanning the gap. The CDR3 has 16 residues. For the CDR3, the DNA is TGTGCCAGCAGCACGACAGGAGAGACCCCTAGCTATGGCTACACCTTC. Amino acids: CASSTTGETPSYGYTF.

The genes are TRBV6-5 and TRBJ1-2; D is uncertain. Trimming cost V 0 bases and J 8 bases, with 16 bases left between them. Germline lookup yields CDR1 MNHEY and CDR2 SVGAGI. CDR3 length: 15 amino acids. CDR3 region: CASSYSGGKKTGYTF. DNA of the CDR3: TGTGCCAGCAGTTACTCGGGCGGGAAAAAAACGGGCTACACCTTC.

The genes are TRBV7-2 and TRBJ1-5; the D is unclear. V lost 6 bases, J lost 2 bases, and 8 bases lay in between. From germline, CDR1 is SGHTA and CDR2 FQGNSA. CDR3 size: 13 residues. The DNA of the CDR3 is TGTGCCAGCAGTAGTTCCGGCAATCAGCCCCAGCATTTT. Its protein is CASSSSGNQPQHF.

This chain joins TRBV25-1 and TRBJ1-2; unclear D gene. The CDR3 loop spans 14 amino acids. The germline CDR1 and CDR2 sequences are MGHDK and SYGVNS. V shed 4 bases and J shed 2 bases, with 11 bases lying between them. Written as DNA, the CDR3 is TGTGCCAGCAGTGTCGGAGGCCCAAACTATGGCTACACCTTC. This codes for CASSVGGPNYGYTF.

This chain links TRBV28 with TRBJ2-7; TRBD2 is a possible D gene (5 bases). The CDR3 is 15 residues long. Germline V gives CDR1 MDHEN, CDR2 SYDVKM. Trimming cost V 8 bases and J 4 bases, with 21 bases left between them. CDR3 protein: CASAVVGGGLYEQYF. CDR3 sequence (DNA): TGTGCCAGCGCCGTGGTGGGCGGCGGACTTTACGAGCAGTACTTC.

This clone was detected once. CDR3 amino acids: CASSLSGTSGGAGKTQYF. The CDR3 nucleotides read TGTGCCAGCAGTTTATCAGGGACTAGCGGGGGGGCCGGGAAGACCCAGTACTTC. V and J are TRBV27 and TRBJ2-5, with 16 bases fitting TRBD2. V lost 0 bases and J lost 6; bases outside the gene matches: 7. The germline V gene has CDR1 MNHEY and CDR2 SMNVEV (reference sequence). CDR3 length: 18 residues.

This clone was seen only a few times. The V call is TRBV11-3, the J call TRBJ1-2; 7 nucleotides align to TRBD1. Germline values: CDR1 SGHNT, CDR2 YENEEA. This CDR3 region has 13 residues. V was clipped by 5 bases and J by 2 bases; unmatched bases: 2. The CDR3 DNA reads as TGTGCCAGCAGCGAGGGACAGAACTATGGCTACACCTTC. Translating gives CASSEGQNYGYTF.

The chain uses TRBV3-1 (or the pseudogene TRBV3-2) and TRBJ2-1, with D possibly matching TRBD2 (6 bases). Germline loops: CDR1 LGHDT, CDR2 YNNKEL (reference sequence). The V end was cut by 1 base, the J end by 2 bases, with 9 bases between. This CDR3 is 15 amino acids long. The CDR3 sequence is CASSQVGGTYNEQFF. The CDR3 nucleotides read TGTGCCAGCAGCCAAGTTGGGGGGACCTACAATGAGCAGTTCTTC.

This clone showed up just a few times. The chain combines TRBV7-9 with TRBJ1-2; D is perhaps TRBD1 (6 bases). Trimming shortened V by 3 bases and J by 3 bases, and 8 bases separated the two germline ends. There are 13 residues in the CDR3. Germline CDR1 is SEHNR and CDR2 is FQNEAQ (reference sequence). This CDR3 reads CASSFRGDYGYTF. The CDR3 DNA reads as TGTGCCAGCAGCTTCAGGGGCGACTATGGCTACACCTTC.

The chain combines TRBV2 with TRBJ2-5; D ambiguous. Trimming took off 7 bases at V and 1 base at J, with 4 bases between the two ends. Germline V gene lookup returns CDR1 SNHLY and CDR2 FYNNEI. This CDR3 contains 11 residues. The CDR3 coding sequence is TGTGCCAGCACAGGCCAAGAGACCCAGTACTTC. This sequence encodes CASTGQETQYF.

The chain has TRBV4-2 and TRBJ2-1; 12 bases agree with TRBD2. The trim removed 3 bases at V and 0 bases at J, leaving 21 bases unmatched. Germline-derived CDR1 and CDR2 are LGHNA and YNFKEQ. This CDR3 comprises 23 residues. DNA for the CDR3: TGTGCCAGCAGCCAGTACTGGACTAGCGGGGACACTAGAGACGTTAGCTCCTACAATGAGCAGTTCTTC. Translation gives CASSQYWTSGDTRDVSSYNEQFF.

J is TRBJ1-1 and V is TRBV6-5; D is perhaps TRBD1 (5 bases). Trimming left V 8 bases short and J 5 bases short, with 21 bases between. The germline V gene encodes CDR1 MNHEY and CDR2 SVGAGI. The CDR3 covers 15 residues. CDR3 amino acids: CASVGAVGGRTEAFF. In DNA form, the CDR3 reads TGTGCCAGCGTTGGGGCGGTCGGAGGGAGGACTGAAGCTTTCTTT.

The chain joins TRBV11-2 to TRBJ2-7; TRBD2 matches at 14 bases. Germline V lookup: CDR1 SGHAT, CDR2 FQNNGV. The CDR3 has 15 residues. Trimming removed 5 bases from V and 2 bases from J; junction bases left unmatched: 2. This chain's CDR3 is CASSRTSGGPYEQYF. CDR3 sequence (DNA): TGTGCCAGCAGCAGGACTAGCGGGGGGCCCTACGAGCAGTACTTC.

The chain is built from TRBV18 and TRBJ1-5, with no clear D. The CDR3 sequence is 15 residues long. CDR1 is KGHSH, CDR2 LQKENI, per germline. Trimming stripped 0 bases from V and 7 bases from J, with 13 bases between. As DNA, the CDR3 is TGTGCCAGCTCACCACCCGGGTGGAAGGAGCAGCCCCAGCATTTT. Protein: CASSPPGWKEQPQHF. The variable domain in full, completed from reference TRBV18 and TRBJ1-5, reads NAGVMQNPRHLVRRRGQEARLRCSPMKGHSHVYWYRQLPEEGLKFMVYLQKENIIDESGMPKERFSAEFPKEGPSILRIQQVVRGDSAAYFCASSPPGWKEQPQHFGDGTRLSIL.